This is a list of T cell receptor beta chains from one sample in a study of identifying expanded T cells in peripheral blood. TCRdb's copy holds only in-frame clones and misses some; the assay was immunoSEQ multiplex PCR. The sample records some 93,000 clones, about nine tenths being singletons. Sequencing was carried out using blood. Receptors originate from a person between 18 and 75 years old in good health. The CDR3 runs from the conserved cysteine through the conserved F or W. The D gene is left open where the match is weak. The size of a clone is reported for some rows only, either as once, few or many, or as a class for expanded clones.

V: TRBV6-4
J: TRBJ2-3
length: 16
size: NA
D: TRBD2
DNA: TGTGCCAGCAGCAAGACTAGCGGGGGGAGCACAGATACGCAGTATTTT
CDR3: CASSKTSGGSTDTQYF

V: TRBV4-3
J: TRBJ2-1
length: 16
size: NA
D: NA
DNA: TGCGCCAGCAGCCAAGACGGGCAGGGGACCTACAATGAGCAGTTCTTC
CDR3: CASSQDGQGTYNEQFF

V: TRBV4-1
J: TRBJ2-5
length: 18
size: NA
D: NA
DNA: TGCGCCAGCAGCCATTACTCCCGGGACAACCTCCTTTCGGAGACCCAGTACTTC
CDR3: CASSHYSRDNLLSETQYF

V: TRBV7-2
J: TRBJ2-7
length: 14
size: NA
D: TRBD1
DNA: TGTGCCAGCAGCTTCTCACAGGGGCGCGACGAGCAGTACTTC
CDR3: CASSFSQGRDEQYF

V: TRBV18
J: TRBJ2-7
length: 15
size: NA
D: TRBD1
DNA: TGTGCCAGCTCCATACTGGGGGACAGGGGCGACGAGCAGTACTTC
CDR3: CASSILGDRGDEQYF

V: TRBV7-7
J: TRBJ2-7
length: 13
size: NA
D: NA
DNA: TGTGCCAGCAGCTTACGGGCGCCGGACGAGCAGTACTTC
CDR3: CASSLRAPDEQYF

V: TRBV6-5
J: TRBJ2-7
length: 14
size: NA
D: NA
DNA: TGTGCCAGCAGTTCACGCTCAGGGTCCTACGAGCAGTACTTC
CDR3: CASSSRSGSYEQYF

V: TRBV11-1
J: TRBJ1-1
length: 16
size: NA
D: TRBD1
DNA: TGTGCCAGCAGCCCCCGGACAGGGGGCGGAGGTACTGAAGCTTTCTTT
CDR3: CASSPRTGGGGTEAFF

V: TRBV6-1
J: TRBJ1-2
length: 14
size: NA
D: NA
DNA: TGTGCCAGCAGCCAATCCTTCCGACAGTCTGGCTACACCTTC
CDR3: CASSQSFRQSGYTF

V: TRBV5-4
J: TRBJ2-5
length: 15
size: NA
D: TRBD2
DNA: TGTGCCAGCAGCTTGGCGGGGGGGCCGGCGGAGACCCAGTACTTC
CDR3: CASSLAGGPAETQYF

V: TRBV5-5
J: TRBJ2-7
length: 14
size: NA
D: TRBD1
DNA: TGTGCCAGCAGCTTTTCGGGACAGGCCTACGAGCAGTACTTC
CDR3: CASSFSGQAYEQYF

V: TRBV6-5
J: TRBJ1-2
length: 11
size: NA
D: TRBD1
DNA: TGTGCCTCGGGACAGAAACATGGCTACACCTTC
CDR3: CASGQKHGYTF

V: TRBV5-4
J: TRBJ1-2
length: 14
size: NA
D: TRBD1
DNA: TGTGCCAGCAGCTTGGGGGACAGAAACTATGGCTACACCTTC
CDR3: CASSLGDRNYGYTF

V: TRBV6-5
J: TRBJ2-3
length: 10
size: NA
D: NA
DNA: TGTGCCAGCGGAGGGACTCCGCAGTATTTT
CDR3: CASGGTPQYF

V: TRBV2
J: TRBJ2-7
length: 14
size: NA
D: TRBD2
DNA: TGTGCCAGCAGGGTAGCGGGGGGAAACTACGAGCAGTACTTC
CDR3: CASRVAGGNYEQYF

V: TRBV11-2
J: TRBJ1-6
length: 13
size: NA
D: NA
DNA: TGTGCCAGCAGCTTAGATCCGCTCGGCCCCCTCCACTTT
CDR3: CASSLDPLGPLHF

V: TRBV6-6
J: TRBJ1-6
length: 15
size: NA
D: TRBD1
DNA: TGTGCCAGCAGTTACTCACGACAGGGTATTTCACCCCTCCACTTT
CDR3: CASSYSRQGISPLHF

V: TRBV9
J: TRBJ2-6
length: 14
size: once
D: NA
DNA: TGTGCCAGCAGCCCCCGTACAGGGCACAACGTCCTGACTTTC
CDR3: CASSPRTGHNVLTF

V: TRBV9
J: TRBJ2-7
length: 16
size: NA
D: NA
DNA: TGTGCCAGCAGCGGAGGGAAACTAGCTGCGTTGAGCGAGCAGTACTTC
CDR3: CASSGGKLAALSEQYF

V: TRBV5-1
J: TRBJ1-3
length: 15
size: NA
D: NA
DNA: TGCGCCAGCAGCTTCCGGGAGACCTCTGGAAACACCATATATTTT
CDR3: CASSFRETSGNTIYF

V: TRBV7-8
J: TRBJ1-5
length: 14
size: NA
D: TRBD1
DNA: TGTGCCAGCAGCTTGGGGGACAGTAATCAGCCCCAGCATTTT
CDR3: CASSLGDSNQPQHF

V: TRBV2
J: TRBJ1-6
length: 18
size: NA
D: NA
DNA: TGCGCCAGCAAGTCGAGCAGGCCGGGGCTATATGATAATTCACCCCTCCACTTT
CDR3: CASKSSRPGLYDNSPLHF

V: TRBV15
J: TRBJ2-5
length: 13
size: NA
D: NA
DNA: TGTGCCACCAGCAGAGATAGTGCAGAGACCCAGTACTTC
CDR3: CATSRDSAETQYF

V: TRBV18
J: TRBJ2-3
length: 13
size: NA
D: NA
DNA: TGTGCCAGCTCACCCCCGGGCACAGATACGCAGTATTTT
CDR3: CASSPPGTDTQYF

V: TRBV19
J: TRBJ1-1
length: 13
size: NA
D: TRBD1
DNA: TGTGCCAGTAGGAGACAGGGGGACACTGAAGCTTTCTTT
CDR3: CASRRQGDTEAFF

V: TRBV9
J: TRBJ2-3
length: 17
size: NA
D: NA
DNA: TGTGCCAGCAGCGATGGCCCGGGGGGCTATGGCACAGATACGCAGTATTTT
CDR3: CASSDGPGGYGTDTQYF

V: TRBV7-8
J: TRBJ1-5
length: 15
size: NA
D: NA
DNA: TGTGCCAGCAGCTTAGTAGGCACTAGCAATCAGCCCCAGCATTTT
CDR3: CASSLVGTSNQPQHF

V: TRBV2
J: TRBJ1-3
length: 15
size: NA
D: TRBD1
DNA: TGTGCCAGCAGTCCGGGACAGGGAGGAGGAAACACCATATATTTT
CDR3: CASSPGQGGGNTIYF

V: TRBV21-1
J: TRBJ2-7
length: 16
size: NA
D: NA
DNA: TGTGCCAGCATCGGACAGTCGACGACAGACTCCTACGAGCAGTACTTC
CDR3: CASIGQSTTDSYEQYF

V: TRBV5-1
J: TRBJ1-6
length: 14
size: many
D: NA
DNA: TGCGCCAGCACGACGGGGGAGGGTGCTTCACCCCTCCACTTT
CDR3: CASTTGEGASPLHF

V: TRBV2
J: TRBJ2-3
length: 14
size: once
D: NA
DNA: TGTGCCAGCAATGTCGGGGGCGACACAGATACGCAGTATTTT
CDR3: CASNVGGDTDTQYF

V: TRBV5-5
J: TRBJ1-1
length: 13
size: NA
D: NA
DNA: TGTGCCAGCAGCTGGACAGACCACACTGAAGCTTTCTTT
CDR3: CASSWTDHTEAFF

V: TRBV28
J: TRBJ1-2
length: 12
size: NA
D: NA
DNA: TGTGCCAGCAGTTCCACGGGAGGTGGCTACACCTTC
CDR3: CASSSTGGGYTF

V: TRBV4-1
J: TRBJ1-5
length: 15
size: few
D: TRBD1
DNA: TGCGCCAGCAGCCGCCGGACAGGGTTAATACAGCCCCAGCATTTT
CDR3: CASSRRTGLIQPQHF

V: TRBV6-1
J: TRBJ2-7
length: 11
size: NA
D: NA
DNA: TGTGCCAGCAGCGAGTCCTACGAGCAGTACTTC
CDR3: CASSESYEQYF

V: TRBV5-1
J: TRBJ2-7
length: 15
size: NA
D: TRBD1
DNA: TGCGCCAGCAGCCCAAGACAGGGAAGCTCCCACGAGCAGTACTTC
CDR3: CASSPRQGSSHEQYF

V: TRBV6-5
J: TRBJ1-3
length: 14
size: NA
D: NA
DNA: TGTGCCAGCGCAGCTGAGGGAGCTGGAAACACCATATATTTT
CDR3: CASAAEGAGNTIYF

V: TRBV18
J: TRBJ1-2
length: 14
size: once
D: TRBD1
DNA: TGTGCCAGCTCACCCGGACAGGGGGTCTATGGCTACACCTTC
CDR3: CASSPGQGVYGYTF

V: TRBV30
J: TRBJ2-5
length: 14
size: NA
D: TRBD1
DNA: TGTGCCTGTCCTCGGGACAGGGAGCTGGGGACCCAGTACTTC
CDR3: CACPRDRELGTQYF

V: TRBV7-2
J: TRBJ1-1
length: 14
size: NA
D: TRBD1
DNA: TGTGCCAGCAGCTACCGGGACAGGGACGCTGAAGCTTTCTTT
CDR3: CASSYRDRDAEAFF

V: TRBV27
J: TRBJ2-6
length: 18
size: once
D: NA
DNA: TGTGCCAGCAGTTTATCGGTTGGGGGCCTCTCTGGGGCCAACGTCCTGACTTTC
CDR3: CASSLSVGGLSGANVLTF

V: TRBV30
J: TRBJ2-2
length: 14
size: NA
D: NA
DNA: TGTGCCTGGAGTAAGACGGAGAACACCGGGGAGCTGTTTTTT
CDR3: CAWSKTENTGELFF

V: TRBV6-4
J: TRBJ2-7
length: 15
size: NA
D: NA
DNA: TGTGCCAGCAGTGATCGGGCAGGGGACACCTCCGAGCAGTACTTC
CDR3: CASSDRAGDTSEQYF

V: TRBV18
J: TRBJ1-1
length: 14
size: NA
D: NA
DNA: TGTGCCAGCTCACCACAGGGATTTGACACTGAAGCTTTCTTT
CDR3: CASSPQGFDTEAFF

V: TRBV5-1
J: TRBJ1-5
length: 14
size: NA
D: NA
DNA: TGCGCCAGCAGCTTGGCCGGGGGAAATCAGCCCCAGCATTTT
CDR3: CASSLAGGNQPQHF

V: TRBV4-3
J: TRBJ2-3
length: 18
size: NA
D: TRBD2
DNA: TGCGCCAGCAGCCAAGGGGGTTTGCGGGAGTTGGCCACAGATACGCAGTATTTT
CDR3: CASSQGGLRELATDTQYF

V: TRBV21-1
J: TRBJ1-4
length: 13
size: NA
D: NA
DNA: TGTGCCAGCTTAGGCAGGGCGGTACCAAAACTGTTTTTT
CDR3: CASLGRAVPKLFF

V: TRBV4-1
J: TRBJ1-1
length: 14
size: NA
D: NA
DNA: TGCGCCAGCAGCCAAGAAAGGGGCAACACTGAAGCTTTCTTT
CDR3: CASSQERGNTEAFF

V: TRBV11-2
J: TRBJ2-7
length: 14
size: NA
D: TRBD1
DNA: TGTGCCAGCAGCTTTTCAGGGGGCCAATACGAGCAGTACTTC
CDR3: CASSFSGGQYEQYF

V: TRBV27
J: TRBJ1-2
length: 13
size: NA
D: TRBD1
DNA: TGTGCCAGCACCCAGGGGGACAGGGATGGCTACACCTTC
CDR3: CASTQGDRDGYTF